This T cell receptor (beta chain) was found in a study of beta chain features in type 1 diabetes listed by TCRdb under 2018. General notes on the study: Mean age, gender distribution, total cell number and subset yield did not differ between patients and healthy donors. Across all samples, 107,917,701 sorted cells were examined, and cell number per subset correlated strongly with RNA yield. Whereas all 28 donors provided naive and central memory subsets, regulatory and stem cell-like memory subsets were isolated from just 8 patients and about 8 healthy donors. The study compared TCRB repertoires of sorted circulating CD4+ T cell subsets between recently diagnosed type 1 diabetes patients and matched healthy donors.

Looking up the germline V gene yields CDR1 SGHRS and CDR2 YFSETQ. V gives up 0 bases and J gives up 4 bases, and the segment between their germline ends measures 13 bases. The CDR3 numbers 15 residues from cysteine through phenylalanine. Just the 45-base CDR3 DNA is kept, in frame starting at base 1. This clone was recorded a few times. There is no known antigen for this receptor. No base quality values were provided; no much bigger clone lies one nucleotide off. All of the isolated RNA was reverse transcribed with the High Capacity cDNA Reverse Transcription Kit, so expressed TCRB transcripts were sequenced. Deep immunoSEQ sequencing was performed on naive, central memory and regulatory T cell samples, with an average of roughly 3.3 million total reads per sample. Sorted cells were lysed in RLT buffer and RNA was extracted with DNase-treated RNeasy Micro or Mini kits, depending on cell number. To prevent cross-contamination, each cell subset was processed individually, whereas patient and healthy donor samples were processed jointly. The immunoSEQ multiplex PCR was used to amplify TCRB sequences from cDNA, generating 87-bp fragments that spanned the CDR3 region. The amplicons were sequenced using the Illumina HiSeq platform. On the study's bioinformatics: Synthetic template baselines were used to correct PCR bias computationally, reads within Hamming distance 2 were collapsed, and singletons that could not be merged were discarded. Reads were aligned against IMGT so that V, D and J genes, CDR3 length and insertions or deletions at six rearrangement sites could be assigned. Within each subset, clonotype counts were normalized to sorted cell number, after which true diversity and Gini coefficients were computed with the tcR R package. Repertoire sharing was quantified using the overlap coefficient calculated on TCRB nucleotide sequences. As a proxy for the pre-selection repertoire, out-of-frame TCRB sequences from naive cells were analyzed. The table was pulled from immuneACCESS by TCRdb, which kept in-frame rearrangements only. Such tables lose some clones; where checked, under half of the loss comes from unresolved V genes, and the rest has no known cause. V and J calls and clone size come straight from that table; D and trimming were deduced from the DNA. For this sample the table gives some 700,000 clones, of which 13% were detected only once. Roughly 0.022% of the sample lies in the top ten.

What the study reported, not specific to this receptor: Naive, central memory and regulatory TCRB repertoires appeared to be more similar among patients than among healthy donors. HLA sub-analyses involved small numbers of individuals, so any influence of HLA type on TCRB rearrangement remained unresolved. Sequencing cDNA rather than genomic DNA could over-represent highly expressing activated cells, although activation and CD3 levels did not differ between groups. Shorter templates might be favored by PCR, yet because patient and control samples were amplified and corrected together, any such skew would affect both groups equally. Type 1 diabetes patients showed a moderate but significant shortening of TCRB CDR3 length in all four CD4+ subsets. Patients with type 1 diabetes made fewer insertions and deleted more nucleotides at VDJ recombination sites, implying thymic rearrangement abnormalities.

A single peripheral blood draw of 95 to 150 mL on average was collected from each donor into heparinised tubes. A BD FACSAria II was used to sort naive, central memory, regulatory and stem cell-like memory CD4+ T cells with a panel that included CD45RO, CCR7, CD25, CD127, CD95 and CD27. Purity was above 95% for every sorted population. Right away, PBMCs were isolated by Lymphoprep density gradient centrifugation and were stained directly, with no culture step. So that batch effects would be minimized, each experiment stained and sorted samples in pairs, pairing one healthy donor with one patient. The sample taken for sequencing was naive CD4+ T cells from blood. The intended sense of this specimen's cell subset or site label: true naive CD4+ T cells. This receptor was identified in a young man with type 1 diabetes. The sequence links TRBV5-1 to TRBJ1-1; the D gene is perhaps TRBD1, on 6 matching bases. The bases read TGCGCCAGCAGCTTGGAAGAACAGGGATTCACTGAAGCTTTCTTT. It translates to CASSLEEQGFTEAFF.